This T cell receptor (beta chain) derives from a study of response to subunit inactivated influenza vaccine. This CDR3 contains 16 residues. CDR1 is SGHRS, CDR2 YFSETQ, per germline. V gave up 4 bases and J gave up 3 bases; unmatched junction bases: 12. This clonotype was counted only a few times. Its target is unknown. Study-wide results and caveats: Seasonal influenza vaccination, on each occasion, was suggested by the authors to recruit few new T cells.

TCRdb called the RT-PCR reads again in MiXCR, with one record for every CDR3 protein. The data hold 650,000 to 800,000 distinct CDR3 sequences, with around 13% observed a single time. This sample comprised PBMCs from blood, obtained 14 to 15 days before vaccination. The rearrangement uses TRBV5-1 and TRBJ1-1, with 7 bases matching TRBD1. This TCR was recovered from a middle-aged man who received an inactivated influenza vaccine. The chain's CDR3 is CASSMGQSSWDTEAFF. The CDR3 bases are TGCGCCAGCAGCATGGGACAGTCGAGTTGGGACACTGAAGCTTTCTTT.